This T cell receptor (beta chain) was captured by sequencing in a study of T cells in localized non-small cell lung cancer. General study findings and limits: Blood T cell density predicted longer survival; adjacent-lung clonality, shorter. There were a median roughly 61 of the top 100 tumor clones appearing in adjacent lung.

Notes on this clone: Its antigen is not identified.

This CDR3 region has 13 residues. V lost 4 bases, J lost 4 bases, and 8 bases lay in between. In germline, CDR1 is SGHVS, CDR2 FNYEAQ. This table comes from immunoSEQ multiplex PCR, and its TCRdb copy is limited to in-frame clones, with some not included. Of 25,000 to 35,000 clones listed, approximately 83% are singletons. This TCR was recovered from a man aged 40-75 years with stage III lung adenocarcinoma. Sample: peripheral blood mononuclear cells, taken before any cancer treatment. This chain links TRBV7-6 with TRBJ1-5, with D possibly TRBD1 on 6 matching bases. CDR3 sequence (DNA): TGTGCCAGCAGCTCCGACAGGAATCAGCCCCAGCATTTT. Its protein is CASSSDRNQPQHF.